This TCR beta chain was documented in a study of blood T cells in healthy people across ages. The length of the CDR3 is 18 residues. V gave up 3 bases and J gave up 1 base; unmatched junction bases: 7. Germline V gene lookup returns CDR1 LNHNV and CDR2 YYDKDF (reference sequence). This clonotype was seen a few times. It was with a sample-barcoded 5' primer and a J-beta primer mix that a second PCR of roughly 7 to 12 cycles was run. TCRdb re-analysed the 5' RACE reads in MiXCR, keeping a single row per CDR3 protein. The data hold about 2 million distinct CDR3 sequences, with around half observed a single time.

This clonotype was sampled from a woman aged 40 to 55 in good health. This sequence joins TRBV15 and TRBJ2-5; TRBD2 aligns across 14 bases. The sample comprised blood. DNA for the CDR3: TGTGCCACCAGCAGTCAGGGTGGACTAGCGGGAGGCCAAGAGACCCAGTACTTC. It translates to CATSSQGGLAGGQETQYF.